This entry features one TCR beta chain sequence. Its target is unknown. The data originate from a study of OX40 agonist ivuxolimab in advanced cancers. Study summary: The study gave patients intravenous ivuxolimab at 0.01 to 10 mg/kg every 2 weeks.

Study-wide results and caveats: There was clonal expansion of CD4+ and CD8+ blood T cells by week 6 at 0.1 to 3.0 mg/kg. There were, on average, more expanded clones in CD8+ T cells than in CD4+.

Clones were sequenced by immunoSEQ multiplex PCR, and TCRdb holds only the in-frame ones, with some missing. This table holds 70,000 to 95,000 clones, around 90% found once. Sequenced material: CD4+ or CD8+ T cells sorted from blood, taken in a trial of the OX40 agonist ivuxolimab. The origin of this receptor is an adult with an advanced solid tumor such as melanoma, head and neck, liver or kidney cancer.

This CDR3 reads CASRSTGASTDTQYF. The DNA for the CDR3 is TGTGCCAGCAGATCAACAGGGGCCTCCACAGATACGCAGTATTTT. The rearrangement links TRBV5-3 to TRBJ2-3; 7 nucleotides line up with TRBD1. TRBV5-3 is an open reading frame, and its role is uncertain. The junction had 11 bases not matched to a gene; V was cut back by 8 bases and J by 2 bases. The length of the CDR3 is 15 residues.